The T cell receptor beta chain described here comes from a study of T cells in Graves' hyperthyroidism and ophthalmopathy. RNA transcripts served as the template for amplifying TCR beta CDR3 regions. Researchers ran a first-round RT-PCR on the TCR CDR3 using the HTBI primer set. TCRdb itself ran the multiplex PCR reads through MiXCR, one entry per CDR3 protein. There are hundreds of thousands of distinct CDR3 sequences in the sample; about 18% occur only once, and over 50% lies in the top ten. The CDR3 length is 16 residues. The V gene's germline CDR1 is SGDLS and CDR2 YYNGEE. Trimming removed 3 bases from V and 0 bases from J, with 12 bases in between. This clonotype has ten or more counts.

Sample: blood. This TCR came from a woman aged 60-70 years with Graves' ophthalmopathy. The chain joins TRBV9 to TRBJ2-2; a weak D match, TRBD2 (6 bases). In DNA, the CDR3 is TGTGCCAGCAGCGGTCTAGCGTCTACGAACACCGGGGAGCTGTTTTTT. Encoded protein: CASSGLASTNTGELFF.